What follows describes a single T cell receptor (beta chain). Trimming removed 3 bases from V and 4 bases from J; junction bases left unmatched: 11. The CDR3 has 17 residues. Looked up from germline, CDR1 is WSHSY and CDR2 is SAAADI. These data come from a study of blood T cell repertoires in COVID-19. Study-wide context: PBMCs, B-cell-depleted T cells, or T cells were the source of the cDNA or gDNA that made up the material.

Profiling relied on immunoSEQ multiplex PCR, and the TCRdb table lists in-frame clones only, not all of them. The sample holds around 130,000 clones; about 89% are singletons and the top ten take around 18%. The TCR comes from a man aged 45-65 years with active or convalescent COVID-19. J is TRBJ1-4 and V is TRBV10-2; TRBD1 matches at 7 bases. Sequenced input: peripheral blood. Written as DNA, the CDR3 is TGCGCCAGCAGTGATTCCCCGACAGGGAGCGATAATGAAAAACTGTTTTTT. This encodes CASSDSPTGSDNEKLFF.